This is a list of T cell receptor beta chains from one sample in a study of human T cells and chemical hapten exposure. TCRdb redid the calling of the RACE reads with MiXCR, one entry per CDR3 protein. The sample has over 150,000 distinct CDR3 sequences, 25% to 35% seen once. The sample here was whole blood, taken in connection with sensitization to the hapten diphenylcyclopropenone (DPC). Source of these receptors: a woman aged 18 to 35 with alopecia areata. Some clones in this sample may be carry-over from other donors' samples. Both conserved end residues are part of each CDR3. A D gene is named only where the DNA matches it firmly. Clone size is shown for a subset of rows, as once, few, many or a class of expanded clone.

clone size	D gene	J gene	V gene	CDR3 DNA	CDR3 protein
NA	NA	TRBJ2-2	TRBV29-1	TGCAGCGTTCAGGGAACCGGGGAGCTGTTTTTT	CSVQGTGELFF
few	TRBD2	TRBJ2-3	TRBV2	TGTGCCAGCAGTGCTCAGCGGGAGATAACTAGCACAGATACGCAGTATTTT	CASSAQREITSTDTQYF
NA	TRBD1	TRBJ2-7	TRBV6-6	TGTGCCAGCACGGGAGGACAGGGGTGGGACGAGCAGTACTTC	CASTGGQGWDEQYF
few	NA	TRBJ2-7	TRBV7-8	TGTGCCAGCAAAAGAGGCGGGGATTTCTACGAGCAGTACTTC	CASKRGGDFYEQYF
NA	NA	TRBJ1-5	TRBV4-1	TGCGCCAGCAGCCAAGAGGGGCCGGGGAATCAGCCCCAGCATTTT	CASSQEGPGNQPQHF
few	NA	TRBJ1-1	TRBV20-1	TGCAGTGCCCCACGGGTCACTGAAGCTTTCTTT	CSAPRVTEAFF
few	NA	TRBJ1-3	TRBV10-3	TGTGCCATCAGTGAGTTCACCTCTGGAAACACCATATATTTT	CAISEFTSGNTIYF
NA	NA	TRBJ1-4	TRBV27	TGTGCCAGCAGTTTATCGCCTGGGAACCCGGCAAATGAAAAACTGTTTTTT	CASSLSPGNPANEKLFF
NA	NA	TRBJ1-2	TRBV2	TGTGCCAGCAGTGAAATACAGTACTATGGCTACACCTTC	CASSEIQYYGYTF
NA	TRBD1	TRBJ2-1	TRBV7-7	TGTGCCAGCTCCGATGGACAGGGAGTAAGTGAGCAGTTCTTC	CASSDGQGVSEQFF
few	NA	TRBJ1-2	TRBV29-1	TGCAGCGCCGGAGGGACGGTTAGCGCTGGCTACACCTTC	CSAGGTVSAGYTF
few	NA	TRBJ1-4	TRBV2	TGTGCCAGCAGTGCGGGGACACACAGTGAAAAACTGTTTTTT	CASSAGTHSEKLFF
NA	NA	TRBJ1-2	TRBV29-1	TGCAGCGTTGACCAGGGGCGAAACTATGGCTACACCTTC	CSVDQGRNYGYTF
few	NA	TRBJ2-1	TRBV9	TGTGCCAGCAGCGCCCAGGTCGATGAGCAGTTCTTC	CASSAQVDEQFF
few	TRBD1	TRBJ2-7	TRBV20-1	TGCAGTGCAAACCGGGACAGGTCATACGAGCAGTACTTC	CSANRDRSYEQYF
few	NA	TRBJ1-1	TRBV20-1	TGCAGTGCTCCCTCGCGGGTGAACACTGAAGCTTTCTTT	CSAPSRVNTEAFF
NA	TRBD2	TRBJ2-7	TRBV24-1	TGTGCCACCAGTGAACCGGGACTACGTTCTTATCAGTACTTC	CATSEPGLRSYQYF
NA	NA	TRBJ2-5	TRBV7-9	TGTGCCAGCAGCCCCGTCGGAGGGATCTACCAAGAGACCCAGTACTTC	CASSPVGGIYQETQYF
few	NA	TRBJ1-2	TRBV7-2	TGTGCCAGCACTAAGGGGGGCACAGTCATTGCTAACTATGGCTACACCTTC	CASTKGGTVIANYGYTF
few	NA	TRBJ2-4	TRBV4-2	TGTGCCAGCAGCAATATCTCCCAAGGAGGGGAAAAAAACATTCAGTACTTC	CASSNISQGGEKNIQYF
few	NA	TRBJ2-1	TRBV7-9	TGTGCCAGCAGCTTAGACGGGGTCGGTCGACCAAATAATGAGCAGTTCTTC	CASSLDGVGRPNNEQFF
NA	TRBD1	TRBJ1-3	TRBV9	TGTGCCAGCAGCTCCTCAGGGGGGTTCGGAAACACCATATATTTT	CASSSSGGFGNTIYF
NA	NA	TRBJ2-7	TRBV7-3	TGTGCCAGCAGCCCTTCCCCGGGCGGCGAGCAGTACTTC	CASSPSPGGEQYF
NA	NA	TRBJ2-1	TRBV11-1	TGTGCCAGCAGCTTCTATGGCAGGGGCAATGAGCAGTTCTTC	CASSFYGRGNEQFF
few	NA	TRBJ2-1	TRBV29-1	TGCAGCGTTTCCCCTTACAATGAGCAGTTCTTC	CSVSPYNEQFF
NA	NA	TRBJ2-7	TRBV29-1	TGCAGCGTTGTTGGGTATCTCTACGAGCAGTACTTC	CSVVGYLYEQYF
NA	NA	TRBJ1-1	TRBV20-1	TGCAGTGCTAGAGATCGAGGGTGGGACAACACTGAAGCTTTCTTT	CSARDRGWDNTEAFF
few	NA	TRBJ2-2	TRBV10-3	TGTGCCATCATGCAAAACACCGGGGAGCTGTTTTTT	CAIMQNTGELFF
NA	NA	TRBJ2-7	TRBV30	TGTGCCTGGAGTCGGATGTACGAGCAGTACTTC	CAWSRMYEQYF
NA	TRBD1	TRBJ1-5	TRBV28	TGTGCCAGCAGTCCCCGGAGGGGACAGAATCAGCCCCAGCATTTT	CASSPRRGQNQPQHF
NA	NA	TRBJ2-4	TRBV5-6	TGTGCCAGCAGCTTGCCGGGGCGGGCCAAAAACATTCAGTACTTC	CASSLPGRAKNIQYF
NA	TRBD2	TRBJ2-3	TRBV29-1	TGCAGCGTTGGTGGGGTAGCGGGAACCACAGATACGCAGTATTTT	CSVGGVAGTTDTQYF
few	NA	TRBJ2-2	TRBV4-1	TGCGCCAGCAGCCAAGTACTGGGCGGGGAGCTGTTTTTT	CASSQVLGGELFF
few	NA	TRBJ2-1	TRBV20-1	TGCAGTGCTACCAAGCGGGACAATGAGCAGTTCTTC	CSATKRDNEQFF
few	NA	TRBJ1-2	TRBV4-1	TGCGCCAGCAGCCCTCCCGGCGGGCAGAGCTATGGCTACACCTTC	CASSPPGGQSYGYTF
few	NA	TRBJ1-6	TRBV24-1	TGCGCCTTGGGGCAGGACCTCCACTTT	CALGQDLHF
NA	TRBD1	TRBJ2-3	TRBV4-3	TGCGCCAGCAGCCCGACAGGGTGGAGCACAGATACGCAGTATTTT	CASSPTGWSTDTQYF
NA	NA	TRBJ1-2	TRBV24-1	TGTGCCACCAGTGAGCCTACAAAAAACTATGGCTACACCTTC	CATSEPTKNYGYTF
NA	NA	TRBJ2-5	TRBV9	TGTGCCAGCAGCGTAGATTCCGGTGGTTGGGGAGAGACCCAGTACTTC	CASSVDSGGWGETQYF
NA	NA	TRBJ2-5	TRBV7-6	TGTGCCAGCAGCTTGAACATGTGGCAGAGAGAAGAGACCCAGTACTTC	CASSLNMWQREETQYF
NA	NA	TRBJ1-4	TRBV12-3/TRBV12-4	TGTGCCAGCAGGCTGGACGGGGGAATCTTTTTT	CASRLDGGIFF
NA	NA	TRBJ2-7	TRBV10-3	TGTGCCATCAGTGAGTCCCCGCCCGGTCCCGGGGGGCAGTACTTC	CAISESPPGPGGQYF
NA	NA	TRBJ2-7	TRBV5-1	TGCGCCAGCAGCTTGGAAAGCCACGAGCAGTACTTC	CASSLESHEQYF
few	NA	TRBJ2-1	TRBV24-1	TGTGCCACCAGTGACCCGACAGGAACCTACAATGAGCAGTTCTTC	CATSDPTGTYNEQFF
NA	NA	TRBJ2-4	TRBV10-3	TGTGCCATCAGTGAGTCGACACAGGGCGGGGGGTACTTC	CAISESTQGGGYF
NA	NA	TRBJ2-7	TRBV21-1	TGTGCCAGCAGCAAAAGGGGACAGCCCCCCTACGAGCAGTACTTC	CASSKRGQPPYEQYF
few	NA	TRBJ2-1	TRBV21-1	TGTGCCAGTCTCCTGGAGGCCCGGAGTGAGCAGTTCTTC	CASLLEARSEQFF
few	NA	TRBJ1-2	TRBV29-1	TGCAGCGCCGAAAACCGGATTGAGGAGTATGGCTACACCTTC	CSAENRIEEYGYTF